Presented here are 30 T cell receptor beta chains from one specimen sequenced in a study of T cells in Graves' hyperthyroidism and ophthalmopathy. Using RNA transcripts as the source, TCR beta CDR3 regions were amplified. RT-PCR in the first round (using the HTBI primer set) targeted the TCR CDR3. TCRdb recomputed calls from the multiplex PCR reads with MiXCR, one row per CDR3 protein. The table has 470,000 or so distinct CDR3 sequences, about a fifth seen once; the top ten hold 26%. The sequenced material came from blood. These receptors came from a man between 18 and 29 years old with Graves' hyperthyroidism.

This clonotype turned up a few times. The CDR3 spells CASSQPTRARETQYF. DNA of the CDR3: TGCGCCAGCAGCCAACCGACCAGGGCGCGAGAGACCCAGTACTTC. V is TRBV4-1 and J is TRBJ2-5; D possibly corresponds to TRBD1 (5 bases). This CDR3 contains 15 residues. Germline V gene lookup returns CDR1 MGHRA and CDR2 YSYEKL. V dropped 2 bases and J dropped 4 bases, with 14 bases sitting between them.

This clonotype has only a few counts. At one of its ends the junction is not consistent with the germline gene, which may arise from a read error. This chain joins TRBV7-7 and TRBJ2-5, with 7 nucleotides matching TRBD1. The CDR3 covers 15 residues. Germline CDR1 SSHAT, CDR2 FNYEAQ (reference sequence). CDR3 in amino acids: CASSDPRQGRETQYF. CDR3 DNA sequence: TGTGCTAGCAGCGACCCACGACAGGGAAGAGAGACCCAGTACTTC.

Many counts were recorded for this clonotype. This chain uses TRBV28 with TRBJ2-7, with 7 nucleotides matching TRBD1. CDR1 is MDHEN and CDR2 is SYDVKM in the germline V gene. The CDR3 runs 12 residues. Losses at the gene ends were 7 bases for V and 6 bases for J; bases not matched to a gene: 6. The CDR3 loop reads CASKTGPVEQYF. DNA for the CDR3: TGTGCCAGCAAGACAGGGCCAGTCGAGCAGTACTTC.

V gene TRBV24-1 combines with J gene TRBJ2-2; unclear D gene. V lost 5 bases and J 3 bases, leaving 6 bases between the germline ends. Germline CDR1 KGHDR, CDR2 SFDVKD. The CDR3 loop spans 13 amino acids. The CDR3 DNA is TGTGCCACCAGTGCCCTATACACCGGGGAGCTGTTTTTT. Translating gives CATSALYTGELFF.

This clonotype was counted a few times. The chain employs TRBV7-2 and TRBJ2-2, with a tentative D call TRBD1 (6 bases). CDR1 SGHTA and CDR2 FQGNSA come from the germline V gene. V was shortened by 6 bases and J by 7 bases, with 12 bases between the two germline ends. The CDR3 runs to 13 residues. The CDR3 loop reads CASRQGGIGELFF. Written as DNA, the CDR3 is TGTGCCAGCAGGCAAGGGGGAATCGGGGAGCTGTTTTTT.

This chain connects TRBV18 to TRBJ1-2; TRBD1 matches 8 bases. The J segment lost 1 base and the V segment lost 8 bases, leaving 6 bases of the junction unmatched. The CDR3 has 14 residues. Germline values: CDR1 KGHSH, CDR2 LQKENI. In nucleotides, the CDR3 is TGTGCCAGCCGACTACAGGGGGATAACTATGGCTACACCTTC. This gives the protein CASRLQGDNYGYTF. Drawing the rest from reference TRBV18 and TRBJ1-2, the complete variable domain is NAGVMQNPRHLVRRRGQEARLRCSPMKGHSHVYWYRQLPEEGLKFMVYLQKENIIDESGMPKERFSAEFPKEGPSILRIQQVVRGDSAAYFCASRLQGDNYGYTFGSGTRLTVV.

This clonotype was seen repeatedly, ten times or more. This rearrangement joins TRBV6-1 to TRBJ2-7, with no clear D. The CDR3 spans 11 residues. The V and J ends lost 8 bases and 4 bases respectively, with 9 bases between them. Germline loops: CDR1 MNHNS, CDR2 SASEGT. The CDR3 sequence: CASHHVYEQYF. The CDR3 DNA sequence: TGTGCCAGCCATCATGTGTACGAGCAGTACTTC.

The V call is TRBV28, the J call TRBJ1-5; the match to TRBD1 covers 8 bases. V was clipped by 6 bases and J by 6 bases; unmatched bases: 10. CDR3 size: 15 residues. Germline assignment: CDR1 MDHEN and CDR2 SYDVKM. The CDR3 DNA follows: TGTGCCAGCAGGGAGGGACAGGAGGAGGTTCAGCCCCAGCATTTT. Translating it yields CASREGQEEVQPQHF.

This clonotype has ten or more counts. The CDR3 nucleotides read TGCAGCGTTGGCCGCGACGCCACCTACGAGCAGTACTTC. Translation gives CSVGRDATYEQYF. The chain links TRBV29-1 to TRBJ2-7; the D is unclear. The CDR3 runs 13 residues. The germline gives CDR1 SQVTM, CDR2 ANQGSEA. V was shortened by 4 bases and J by 2 bases, with 12 bases between the two germline ends.

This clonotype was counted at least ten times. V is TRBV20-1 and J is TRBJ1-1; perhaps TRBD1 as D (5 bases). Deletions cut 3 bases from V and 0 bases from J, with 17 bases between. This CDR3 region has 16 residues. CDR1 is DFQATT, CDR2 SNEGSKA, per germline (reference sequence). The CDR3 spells CSARSMNGGMNTEAFF. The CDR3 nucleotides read TGCAGTGCTAGGAGCATGAACGGGGGGATGAACACTGAAGCTTTCTTT.

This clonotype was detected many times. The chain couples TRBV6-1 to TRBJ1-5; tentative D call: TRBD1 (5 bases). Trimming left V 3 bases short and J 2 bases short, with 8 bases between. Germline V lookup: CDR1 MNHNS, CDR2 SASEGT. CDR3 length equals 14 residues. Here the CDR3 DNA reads TGTGCCAGCAGTGAGGGGCTAGGCAATCAGCCCCAGCATTTT. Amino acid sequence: CASSEGLGNQPQHF.

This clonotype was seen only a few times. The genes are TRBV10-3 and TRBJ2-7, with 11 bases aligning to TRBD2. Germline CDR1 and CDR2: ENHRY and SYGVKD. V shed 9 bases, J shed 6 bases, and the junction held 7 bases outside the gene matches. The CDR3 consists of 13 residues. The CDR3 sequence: CAISGGESGEQYF. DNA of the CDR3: TGTGCCATTAGCGGGGGGGAATCTGGCGAGCAGTACTTC.

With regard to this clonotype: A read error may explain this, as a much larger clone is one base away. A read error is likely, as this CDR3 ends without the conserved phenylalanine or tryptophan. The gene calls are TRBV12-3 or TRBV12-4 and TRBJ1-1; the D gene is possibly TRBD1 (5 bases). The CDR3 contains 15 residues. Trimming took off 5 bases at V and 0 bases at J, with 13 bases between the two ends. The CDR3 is CASSRQLFMNTEAFY. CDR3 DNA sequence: TGTGCCAGCAGTCGACAGCTATTCATGAACACTGAAGCTTTCTAT.

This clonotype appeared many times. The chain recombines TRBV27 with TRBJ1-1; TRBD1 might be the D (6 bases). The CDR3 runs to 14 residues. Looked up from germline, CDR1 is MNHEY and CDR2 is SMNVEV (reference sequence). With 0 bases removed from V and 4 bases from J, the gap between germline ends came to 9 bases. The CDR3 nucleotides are TGTGCCAGCAGTTTATCGGGGGCGCTCACTGAAGCTTTCTTT. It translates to CASSLSGALTEAFF.

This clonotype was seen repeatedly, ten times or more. DNA of the CDR3: TGCAGCGTTGAGACAGGGATGGGGACAGAGACCCAGTACTTC. It is translated as CSVETGMGTETQYF. The chain links TRBV29-1 to TRBJ2-5; 7 bases match TRBD1. CDR3 length: 14 residues. Unmatched junction bases numbered 8, after V lost 3 bases and J lost 4 bases. Looked up from germline, CDR1 is SQVTM and CDR2 is ANQGSEA.

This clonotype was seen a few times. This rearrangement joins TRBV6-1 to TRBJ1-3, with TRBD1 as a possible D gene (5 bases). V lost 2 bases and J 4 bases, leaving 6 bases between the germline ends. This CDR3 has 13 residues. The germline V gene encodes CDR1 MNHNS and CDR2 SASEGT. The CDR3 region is CASSERGGNTIYF. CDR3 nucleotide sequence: TGTGCCAGCAGTGAAAGGGGCGGAAACACCATATATTTT.

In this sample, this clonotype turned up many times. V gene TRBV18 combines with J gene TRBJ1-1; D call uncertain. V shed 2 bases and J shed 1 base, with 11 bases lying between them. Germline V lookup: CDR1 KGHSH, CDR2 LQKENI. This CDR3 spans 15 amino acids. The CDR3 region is CASSPLQLENTEAFF. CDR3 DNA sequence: TGTGCCAGCTCACCATTACAGCTAGAGAACACTGAAGCTTTCTTT.

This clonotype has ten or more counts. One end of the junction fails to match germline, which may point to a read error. In nucleotides, the CDR3 is TGCAGTACTAGAGATGGCAGATCGAACACTGAAGCTTTCTTT. Its protein is CSTRDGRSNTEAFF. The rearrangement links TRBV20-1 to TRBJ1-1; D call uncertain. CDR1 and CDR2 (germline): DFQATT, SNEGSKA (reference sequence). The CDR3 has 14 amino acids.

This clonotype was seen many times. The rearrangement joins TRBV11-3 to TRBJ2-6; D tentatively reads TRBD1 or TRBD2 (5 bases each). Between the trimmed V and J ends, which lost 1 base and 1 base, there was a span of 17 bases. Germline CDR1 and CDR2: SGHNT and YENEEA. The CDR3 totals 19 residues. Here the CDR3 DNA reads TGTGCCAGCAGCTTAGGAGGGACGGCCAAACTTTCTGGGGCCAACGTCCTGACTTTC. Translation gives CASSLGGTAKLSGANVLTF. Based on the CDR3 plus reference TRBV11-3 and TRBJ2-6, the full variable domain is EAGVVQSPRYKIIEKKQPVAFWCNPISGHNTLYWYLQNLGQGPELLIRYENEEAVDDSQLPKDRFSAERLKGVDSTLKIQPAELGDSAVYLCASSLGGTAKLSGANVLTFGAGSRLTVL.

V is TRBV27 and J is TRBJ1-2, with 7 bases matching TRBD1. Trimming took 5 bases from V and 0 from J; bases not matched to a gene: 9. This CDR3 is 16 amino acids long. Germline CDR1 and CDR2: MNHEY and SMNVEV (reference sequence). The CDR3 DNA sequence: TGTGCCAGCAGTCCAACCGGGACAGAACCTAACTATGGCTACACCTTC. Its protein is CASSPTGTEPNYGYTF.

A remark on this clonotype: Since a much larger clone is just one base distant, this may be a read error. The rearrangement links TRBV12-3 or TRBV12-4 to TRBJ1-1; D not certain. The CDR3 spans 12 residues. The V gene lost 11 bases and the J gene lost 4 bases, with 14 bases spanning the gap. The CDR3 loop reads CACKTDRTEAFF. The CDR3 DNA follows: TGTGCCTGCAAAACTGATCGCACTGAAGCTTTCTTT.

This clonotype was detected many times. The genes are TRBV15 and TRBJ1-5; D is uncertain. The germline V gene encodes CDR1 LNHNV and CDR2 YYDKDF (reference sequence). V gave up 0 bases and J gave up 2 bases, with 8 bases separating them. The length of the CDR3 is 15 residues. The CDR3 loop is CATSRDEVGNQPQHF. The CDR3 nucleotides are TGTGCCACCAGCAGAGATGAGGTTGGCAATCAGCCCCAGCATTTT. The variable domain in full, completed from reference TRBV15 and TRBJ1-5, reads DAMVIQNPRYQVTQFGKPVTLSCSQTLNHNVMYWYQQKSSQAPKLLFHYYDKDFNNEADTPDNFQSRRPNTSFCFLDIRSPGLGDTAMYLCATSRDEVGNQPQHFGDGTRLSIL.

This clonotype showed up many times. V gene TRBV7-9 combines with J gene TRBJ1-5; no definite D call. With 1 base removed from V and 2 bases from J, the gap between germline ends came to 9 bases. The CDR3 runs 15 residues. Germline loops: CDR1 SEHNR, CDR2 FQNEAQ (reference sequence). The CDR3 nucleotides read TGTGCCAGCAGCTTAGGGGTTTCGGGCAATCAGCCCCAGCATTTT. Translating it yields CASSLGVSGNQPQHF.

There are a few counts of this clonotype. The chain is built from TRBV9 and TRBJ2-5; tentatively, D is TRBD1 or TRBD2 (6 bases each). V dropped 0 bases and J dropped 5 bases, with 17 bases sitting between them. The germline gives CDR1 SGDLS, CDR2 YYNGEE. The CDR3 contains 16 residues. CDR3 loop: CASSVAGTGTRETQYF. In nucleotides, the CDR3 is TGTGCCAGCAGCGTAGCGGGCACAGGGACTCGGGAGACCCAGTACTTC.

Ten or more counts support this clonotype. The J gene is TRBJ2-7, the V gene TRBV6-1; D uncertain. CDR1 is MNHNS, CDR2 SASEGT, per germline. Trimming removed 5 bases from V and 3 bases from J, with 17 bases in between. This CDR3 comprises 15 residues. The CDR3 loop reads CASSPSKVLDYEQYF. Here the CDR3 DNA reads TGTGCCAGCAGTCCCTCTAAGGTACTTGACTACGAGCAGTACTTC.

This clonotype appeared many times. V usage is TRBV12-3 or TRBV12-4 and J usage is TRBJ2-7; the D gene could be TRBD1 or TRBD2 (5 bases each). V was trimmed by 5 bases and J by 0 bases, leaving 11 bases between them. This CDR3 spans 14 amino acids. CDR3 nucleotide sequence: TGTGCCAGCAGTCGGGGCAGTCCCTCCTACGAGCAGTACTTC. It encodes CASSRGSPSYEQYF.

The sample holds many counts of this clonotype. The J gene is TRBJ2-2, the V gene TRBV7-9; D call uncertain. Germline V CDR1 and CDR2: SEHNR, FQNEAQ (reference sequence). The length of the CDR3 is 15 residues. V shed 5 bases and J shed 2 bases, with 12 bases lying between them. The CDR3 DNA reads TGTGCCAGCAGCCTCTCGAACTCTAACACCGGGGAGCTGTTTTTT. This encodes CASSLSNSNTGELFF.

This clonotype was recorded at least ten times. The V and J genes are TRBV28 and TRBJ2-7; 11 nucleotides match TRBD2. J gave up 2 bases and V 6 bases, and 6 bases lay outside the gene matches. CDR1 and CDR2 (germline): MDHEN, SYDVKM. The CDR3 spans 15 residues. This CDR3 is CASRALAGGTYEQYF. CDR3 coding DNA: TGTGCCAGCAGAGCCCTAGCGGGGGGAACCTACGAGCAGTACTTC.

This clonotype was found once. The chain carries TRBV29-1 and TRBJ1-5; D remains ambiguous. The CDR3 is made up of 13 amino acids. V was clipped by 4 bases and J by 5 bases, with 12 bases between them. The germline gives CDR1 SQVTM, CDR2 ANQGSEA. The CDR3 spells CSVAENTYQPQHF. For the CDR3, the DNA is TGCAGCGTTGCAGAAAATACCTATCAGCCCCAGCATTTT.

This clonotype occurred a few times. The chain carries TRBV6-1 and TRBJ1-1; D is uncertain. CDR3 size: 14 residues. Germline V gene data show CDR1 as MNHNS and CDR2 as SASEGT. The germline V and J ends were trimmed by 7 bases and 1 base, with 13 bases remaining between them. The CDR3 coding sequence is TGTGCCAGCACCAAAGGCCCGGGGAACACTGAAGCTTTCTTT. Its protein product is CASTKGPGNTEAFF.